This TCR beta chain was captured in a study of shared clonotypes between healthy human individuals. In the authors' workflow: ImmunoSEQ output held junction-only sequences without quality scores, so filtering differed. Assay used: immunoSEQ multiplex PCR; TCRdb lists only in-frame clones, some missing. Clonal size and the V and J genes are those of that table, whereas D and trimming came from the DNA. The repertoire has 500,000 to 650,000 clones, around three quarters of them found once; the top ten carry around 13%. The trim removed 4 bases at V and 4 bases at J, leaving 7 bases unmatched. CDR1 and CDR2 from the germline V gene are MNHNS and SASEGT. The CDR3 is 15 amino acids. Genomic DNA, for the unsorted samples, came from tens of millions of PBMCs. This clone is a singleton in its sample. Its antigen remains unknown. Whole-study findings and limits: Since donors were few, the genetic and exposure-history diversity represented was limited.

The specimen sequenced was PBMCs. The chain couples TRBV6-1 to TRBJ2-1; 7 nucleotides match TRBD1. The TCR sequence derives from a woman aged 40 to 55 in good health. Some clones in this sample may be carry-over from other donors' samples. This chain's CDR3 is CASSGTGQPYNEQFF. The CDR3 coding sequence is TGTGCCAGCAGTGGCACGGGACAGCCTTACAATGAGCAGTTCTTC.